The 25 T cell receptor beta chains listed next were all sequenced from one sample in a study of T cell responses to AZD1222 COVID-19 vaccine. Sequenced by immunoSEQ multiplex PCR; TCRdb stores in-frame clones only, minus some. The sample lists roughly 200,000 clones; approximately 92% were seen once. This material consisted of peripheral blood, taken on day 0 of AZD1222 vaccination. The receptors stem from an adult in good health.

This chain connects TRBV28 to TRBJ1-2, with D perhaps TRBD1 (6 bases). V was shortened by 11 bases and J by 2 bases, with 12 bases between the two germline ends. Germline V gene data show CDR1 as MDHEN and CDR2 as SYDVKM. This CDR3 is 12 amino acids long. DNA for the CDR3: TGTGCCTTATCAGGGGCCAACTATGGCTACACCTTC. Residues: CALSGANYGYTF.

This rearrangement joins TRBV9 to TRBJ1-2; D possibly corresponds to TRBD1 (6 bases). Germline CDR1 reads SGDLS; CDR2 reads YYNGEE. V lost 0 bases and J 11 bases, leaving 20 bases between the germline ends. The CDR3 is 15 residues long. In nucleotides, the CDR3 is TGTGCCAGCAGCGTAGCTTATGGGGGCGAGGCTCGGTACACCTTC. Translated: CASSVAYGGEARYTF.

The DNA for the CDR3 is TGCGCCAGCAGCTTGAGGGGCAGGGGGATTGGGAACACTGAAGCTTTCTTT. It translates to CASSLRGRGIGNTEAFF. This chain connects TRBV5-1 to TRBJ1-1; 7 bases align to TRBD1. CDR1 is SGHRS, CDR2 YFSETQ, per germline. CDR3 length equals 17 residues. The trim removed 1 base at V and 1 base at J, leaving 10 bases unmatched.

V usage is TRBV4-2 and J usage is TRBJ2-3; TRBD2 is a possible D gene (5 bases). Germline-derived CDR1 and CDR2 are LGHNA and YNFKEQ. The CDR3 length is 16 residues. V gave up 1 base and J gave up 7 bases, with 18 bases separating them. The CDR3 region has the DNA TGTGCCAGCAGCCAAGGGGCTTCGGGGTGGAAAAATACGCAGTATTTT. Residues: CASSQGASGWKNTQYF.

DNA of the CDR3: TGTGCTAGTGGTTTGGAACTCGCCAGCAATCAGCCCCAGCATTTT. Its translation: CASGLELASNQPQHF. V gene TRBV12-5 combines with J gene TRBJ1-5; D gene uncertain. From germline, CDR1 is LGHNT and CDR2 FRNRAP. Trimming stripped 1 base from V and 1 base from J, with 8 bases between. The CDR3 extends over 15 amino acids.

The chain joins TRBV29-1 to TRBJ1-2; D unclear. The CDR3 is made up of 13 amino acids. CDR1 SQVTM and CDR2 ANQGSEA come from the germline V gene. V was trimmed by 0 bases and J by 3 bases, leaving 8 bases between them. CDR3 region: CSVEDTVDYGYTF. The CDR3 nucleotides are TGCAGCGTTGAAGACACAGTGGACTATGGCTACACCTTC.

The V call is TRBV19, the J call TRBJ2-1, with a possible D match to TRBD1 (6 bases). Germline loops: CDR1 LNHDA, CDR2 SQIVND (reference sequence). CDR3 size: 15 residues. Trimming left V 1 base short and J 6 bases short, with 13 bases between. This CDR3 is CASSIGTGRRNEQFF. The CDR3 nucleotides are TGTGCCAGTAGTATAGGAACAGGGCGTCGCAATGAGCAGTTCTTC.

This clone has only one observation. The J gene is TRBJ1-2, the V gene TRBV12-3 or TRBV12-4; D remains unclear. V gave up 8 bases and J gave up 13 bases, with 20 bases separating them. This CDR3 comprises 12 residues. The CDR3 DNA follows: TGTGCCAGCCGGGTGTCAGACGGTCGCTCCACCTTC. Protein sequence: CASRVSDGRSTF.

The CDR3 is CASSPTGVREQYF. The CDR3 DNA sequence: TGTGCCAGCAGTCCCACAGGGGTAAGGGAGCAGTACTTC. V is TRBV6-2 or TRBV6-3 and J is TRBJ2-7, with 7 bases that match TRBD1. The V segment lost 5 bases and the J segment 7 bases; nucleotides outside the gene matches: 8. CDR3 length equals 13 residues. CDR1 is MNHEY, CDR2 SVGEGT, per germline.

This clone has a handful of counts. This rearrangement joins TRBV6-1 to TRBJ1-3; the D is unclear. The CDR3 spans 16 residues. The germline V and J ends were trimmed by 3 bases and 4 bases, with 16 bases remaining between them. Germline CDR1 and CDR2: MNHNS and SASEGT. The CDR3 reads CASSERSLPGGNTIYF. The CDR3 DNA reads as TGTGCCAGCAGTGAGCGGTCTCTCCCAGGAGGAAACACCATATATTTT.

The chain links TRBV7-2 to TRBJ2-2; 9 nucleotides match TRBD1. CDR1 and CDR2 from the germline V gene are SGHTA and FQGNSA. The CDR3 totals 15 residues. Trimming at V came to 2 bases and at J to 5 bases, leaving 3 bases not matched to a gene. CDR3 coding DNA: TGTGCCAGCAGCTTATGGGACAGGGAGACCGGGGAGCTGTTTTTT. As protein: CASSLWDRETGELFF.

This clone was seen just once. V and J are TRBV18 and TRBJ1-1, with D perhaps TRBD1 (5 bases). The CDR3 is made up of 12 amino acids. Germline loops: CDR1 KGHSH, CDR2 LQKENI. The V gene lost 3 bases and the J gene lost 9 bases, with 11 bases spanning the gap. CDR3 loop: CASSPGQGKAFF. The CDR3 DNA follows: TGTGCCAGCTCACCGGGGCAAGGAAAAGCTTTCTTT.

The gene calls are TRBV5-4 and TRBJ2-7; 7 bases line up with TRBD1. The CDR3 extends over 13 amino acids. Looked up from germline, CDR1 is SGHNT and CDR2 is YYREEE (reference sequence). With V trimmed by 4 bases and J by 4 bases, 5 bases remained unmatched. Here the CDR3 reads CASSLADRYEQYF. DNA for the CDR3: TGTGCCAGCAGCCTCGCGGACAGGTACGAGCAGTACTTC.

Remarks on this clone: The same CDR3 is also encoded by other DNA sequences in this sample. This chain joins TRBV5-1 and TRBJ1-1, with unresolved D. Germline CDR1 and CDR2: SGHRS and YFSETQ. V was trimmed by 0 bases and J by 0 bases, leaving 3 bases between them. CDR3 length equals 13 residues. CDR3 sequence: CASSLEMNTEAFF. The CDR3 coding sequence is TGCGCCAGCAGCTTGGAAATGAACACTGAAGCTTTCTTT.

The chain uses TRBV5-1 and TRBJ1-4; D is possibly TRBD1 (6 bases). From germline, CDR1 is SGHRS and CDR2 YFSETQ. The CDR3 sequence is 13 residues long. Trimming took 5 bases from V and 8 from J, leaving 13 bases between them. The CDR3 sequence: CASRAGVGEKLFF. The DNA of the CDR3 is TGCGCCAGCAGGGCAGGGGTAGGGGAAAAACTGTTTTTT.

The chain uses TRBV2 and TRBJ2-1; D is possibly TRBD2 (6 bases). CDR1 and CDR2 from the germline V gene are SNHLY and FYNNEI. V shed 6 bases and J shed 0 bases, with 12 bases lying between them. CDR3 length: 15 amino acids. The DNA of the CDR3 is TGTGCCAGCAGCCCGGGACTCGTCTCCTACAATGAGCAGTTCTTC. Its translation: CASSPGLVSYNEQFF.

V is TRBV3-1 (or the pseudogene TRBV3-2) and J is TRBJ2-3; TRBD2 aligns across 8 bases. From germline, CDR1 is LGHDT and CDR2 YNNKEL (reference sequence). This CDR3 spans 15 amino acids. After removal of 1 base from V and 4 bases from J, the junction contained 4 bases not matched to a gene. CDR3 loop: CASSQAGGNSDTQYF. The CDR3 DNA is TGTGCCAGCAGCCAAGCGGGGGGGAACTCAGATACGCAGTATTTT.

CDR3 DNA sequence: TGCGCCAGCAGCCAAGATTCGGCAGCGCCTTTTGAAAAACTGTTTTTT. It is translated as CASSQDSAAPFEKLFF. The rearrangement uses TRBV4-3 and TRBJ1-4; no definite D call. The V end was cut by 0 bases, the J end by 7 bases, with 15 bases between. This CDR3 has 16 amino acids. Germline V lookup: CDR1 LGHNA, CDR2 YSLEER.

The chain is built from TRBV18 and TRBJ1-2; D perhaps matches TRBD1 (5 bases). CDR1 KGHSH and CDR2 LQKENI come from the germline V gene. The CDR3 loop spans 16 amino acids. The V end lost 0 bases, the J end lost 0 bases, and 11 bases lay between the germline ends. Written as DNA, the CDR3 is TGTGCCAGCTCACCACCGTCACTGGGACCTAACTATGGCTACACCTTC. This translates into CASSPPSLGPNYGYTF.

The rearrangement uses TRBV20-1 and TRBJ1-2, with no clear D. This CDR3 comprises 11 residues. V was clipped by 6 bases and J by 7 bases, with 12 bases between them. Per the germline V gene, CDR1 is DFQATT and CDR2 is SNEGSKA (reference sequence). The CDR3 DNA is TGCAGTGCCCCAGGAGGCGCTGGCTACACCTTC. Its translation is CSAPGGAGYTF.

V gene TRBV27 combines with J gene TRBJ2-5; 11 bases are a match to TRBD1. This CDR3 is built from 15 residues. V trimming: 5 bases; J trimming: 5 bases; junction bases outside the gene matches: 7. Germline CDR1 MNHEY, CDR2 SMNVEV (reference sequence). The CDR3 nucleotides are TGTGCCAGCAGTCAGGGGACAGGGGGGAGGGAGACCCAGTACTTC. This sequence encodes CASSQGTGGRETQYF.

This sequence joins TRBV10-3 and TRBJ2-7, with a possible D match to TRBD2 (7 bases). The length of the CDR3 is 14 residues. V was trimmed by 10 bases and J by 3 bases, leaving 19 bases between them. Germline lookup yields CDR1 ENHRY and CDR2 SYGVKD. The CDR3 nucleotides read TGTGCCACCGGGGAGGCGGGGGCCCACTACGAGCAGTACTTC. Its protein product is CATGEAGAHYEQYF.

In this sample, this clone turned up a few times. V gene TRBV7-9 combines with J gene TRBJ2-7; 8 bases map to TRBD1. This CDR3 is 12 amino acids long. Germline V gene sequence: CDR1 SEHNR, CDR2 FQNEAQ (reference sequence). The junction had 2 bases not matched to a gene; V was cut back by 8 bases and J by 2 bases. As DNA, the CDR3 is TGTGCCAGCGGGACAGGAACCTACGAGCAGTACTTC. Protein: CASGTGTYEQYF. The full variable domain, completed using reference TRBV7-9 and TRBJ2-7, is DTGVSQNPRHKITKRGQNVTFRCDPISEHNRLYWYRQTLGQGPEFLTYFQNEAQLEKSRLLSDRFSAERPKGSFSTLEIQRTEQGDSAMYLCASGTGTYEQYFGPGTRLTVT.

The chain joins TRBV9 to TRBJ1-1, with D uncertain. The CDR3 spans 13 residues. The germline V gene has CDR1 SGDLS and CDR2 YYNGEE. The ends were cut back, 2 bases at V and 5 bases at J, with 10 bases in the middle. The CDR3 reads CASSVEGWTEAFF. CDR3 DNA sequence: TGTGCCAGCAGCGTCGAAGGTTGGACTGAAGCTTTCTTT.

This clone was counted once. This chain joins TRBV19 and TRBJ1-2; TRBD1 might be the D (6 bases). The CDR3 runs to 14 residues. Trimming stripped 7 bases from V and 2 bases from J, with 14 bases between. CDR1 and CDR2 from the germline V gene are LNHDA and SQIVND (reference sequence). CDR3 sequence: CASIPGQGNYGYTF. Written as DNA, the CDR3 is TGTGCCAGTATTCCCGGGCAGGGGAACTATGGCTACACCTTC.